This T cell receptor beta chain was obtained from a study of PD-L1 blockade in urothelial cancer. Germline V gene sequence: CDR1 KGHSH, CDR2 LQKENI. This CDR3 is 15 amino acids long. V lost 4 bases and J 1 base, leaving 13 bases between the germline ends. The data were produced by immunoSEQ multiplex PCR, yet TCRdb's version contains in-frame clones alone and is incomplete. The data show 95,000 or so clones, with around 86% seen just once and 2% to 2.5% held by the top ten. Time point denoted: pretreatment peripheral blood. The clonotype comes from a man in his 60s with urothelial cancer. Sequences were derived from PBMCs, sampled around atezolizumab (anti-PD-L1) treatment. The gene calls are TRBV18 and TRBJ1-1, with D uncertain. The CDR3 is CASSLRARGNTEAFF. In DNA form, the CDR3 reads TGTGCCAGCTCACTTCGGGCCCGGGGGAACACTGAAGCTTTCTTT.